These 10 T cell receptor beta chains were sequenced from one sample in a study of blood T cell repertoires in COVID-19. Data came from immunoSEQ multiplex PCR; TCRdb stores just in-frame clones and leaves some out. The data show over 200,000 clones, approximately 85% seen once. Material: peripheral blood. Receptor source: a woman aged 25 to 45 with acute or convalescent COVID-19.

The chain joins TRBV6-5 to TRBJ2-1; D not certain. The CDR3 length is 15 residues. Per the germline V gene, CDR1 is MNHEY and CDR2 is SVGAGI. Trimming removed 6 bases from V and 0 bases from J, with 12 bases in between. CDR3 nucleotide sequence: TGTGCCAGCAGAAAAACGACAAGCTCCTACAATGAGCAGTTCTTC. Its protein product is CASRKTTSSYNEQFF.

The gene calls are TRBV4-3 and TRBJ2-1, with D perhaps TRBD2 (5 bases). The V end lost 5 bases, the J end lost 5 bases, and 7 bases lay between the germline ends. The CDR3 length is 12 residues. Germline CDR1 and CDR2: LGHNA and YSLEER. In DNA, the CDR3 is TGCGCCAGCAGCACTAGGGACAATGAGCAGTTCTTC. It is translated as CASSTRDNEQFF.

The V gene is TRBV18, the J gene TRBJ2-7; 13 bases are a match to TRBD2. With V trimmed by 3 bases and J by 5 bases, 10 bases remained unmatched. The CDR3 runs to 17 residues. Germline CDR1 KGHSH, CDR2 LQKENI. The CDR3 sequence: CASSPNLLAGGPHEQYF. CDR3 bases: TGTGCCAGCTCACCGAACTTACTAGCGGGAGGGCCCCACGAGCAGTACTTC.

The rearrangement links TRBV6-4 to TRBJ2-2, with 7 positions matching TRBD1. Trimming took 6 bases from V and 0 from J; bases not matched to a gene: 10. The CDR3 extends over 17 amino acids. Germline CDR1 reads MRHNA; CDR2 reads SNTAGT. The CDR3, as DNA: TGTGCCAGCAGACCGACAGGGAAAGGAGCGAACACCGGGGAGCTGTTTTTT. Amino acids: CASRPTGKGANTGELFF.

The CDR3 is CASSLSSGTSGWAYEQYF. CDR3 sequence (DNA): TGTGCCAGCAGCCTCAGCTCCGGGACTAGCGGGTGGGCCTACGAGCAGTACTTC. The chain combines TRBV7-8 with TRBJ2-7, with 12 bases lining up with TRBD2. This CDR3 is built from 18 residues. Trimming cost V 5 bases and J 2 bases; bases outside gene matches: 13. From germline, CDR1 is SGHVS and CDR2 FQNEAQ. Based on the CDR3 plus reference TRBV7-8 and TRBJ2-7, the full variable domain is GAGVSQSPRYKVAKRGQDVALRCDPISGHVSLFWYQQALGQGPEFLTYFQNEAQLDKSGLPSDRFFAERPEGSVSTLKIQRTQQEDSAVYLCASSLSSGTSGWAYEQYFGPGTRLTVT.

This chain links TRBV3-1 (or the pseudogene TRBV3-2) with TRBJ2-3, with 10 bases aligning to TRBD2. The CDR3 sequence is 15 residues long. V gave up 3 bases and J gave up 6 bases; unmatched junction bases: 6. Germline-derived CDR1 and CDR2 are LGHDT and YNNKEL (reference sequence). The CDR3 nucleotides read TGTGCCAGCAGCCAGGAACTAGCGGGATGGGATACGCAGTATTTT. Amino acids: CASSQELAGWDTQYF.

The chain joins TRBV11-2 to TRBJ2-7, with 7 bases lining up with TRBD1. V dropped 5 bases and J dropped 3; count of bases not matched to a gene: 10. The length of the CDR3 is 15 residues. Germline-derived CDR1 and CDR2 are SGHAT and FQNNGV. In DNA, the CDR3 is TGTGCCAGCAGCCCTCGACAGGGTTTTGGCTACGAGCAGTACTTC. Translation: CASSPRQGFGYEQYF.

The gene calls are TRBV7-9 and TRBJ2-7, with D perhaps TRBD2 (6 bases). Germline CDR1 reads SEHNR; CDR2 reads FQNEAQ (reference sequence). V lost 5 bases and J 2 bases, leaving 13 bases between the germline ends. This CDR3 is built from 14 residues. This CDR3 is CASSTSPPPYEQYF. Here the CDR3 DNA reads TGTGCCAGCAGCACTAGCCCCCCTCCCTACGAGCAGTACTTC.

V is TRBV5-1 and J is TRBJ2-3; perhaps TRBD1 as D (6 bases). The V gene's germline CDR1 is SGHRS and CDR2 YFSETQ. The CDR3 loop spans 14 amino acids. Trimming stripped 3 bases from V and 9 bases from J, with 17 bases between. The CDR3 region has the DNA TGCGCCAGCAGCTCGTACGATCAGGGGAAGACGCAGTATTTT. It codes for CASSSYDQGKTQYF. Drawing the rest from reference TRBV5-1 and TRBJ2-3, the complete variable domain is KAGVTQTPRYLIKTRGQQVTLSCSPISGHRSVSWYQQTPGQGLQFLFEYFSETQRNKGNFPGRFSGRQFSNSRSEMNVSTLELGDSALYLCASSSYDQGKTQYFGPGTRLTVL.

The V call is TRBV12-3 or TRBV12-4, the J call TRBJ1-4, with 7 bases fitting TRBD1. J was trimmed by 5 bases and V by 6 bases; bases with no gene match: 3. This CDR3 has 13 amino acids. The CDR3 sequence: CASSETGNEKLFF. The CDR3 nucleotides read TGTGCCAGCAGCGAGACAGGGAATGAAAAACTGTTTTTT.